This is a list of T cell receptor beta chains from one sample in a study of vaccination and CD4 T cells after COVID-19. Antigens for these TCRs are unknown. TCRdb processed the PCR reads anew with MiXCR; each CDR3 protein has one entry. The sample yields 9,500 to 15,000 distinct CDR3 sequences, roughly 50% seen once. Sequenced here: cultured CD4+ T cells from blood, sampled after SARS-CoV-2 vaccination. These receptors were obtained from a human donor with COVID-19. CDR3s leave out the opening cysteine and the closing phenylalanine or tryptophan. Size is omitted from some rows. Given values are once, few, many or a class for expanded clones.

NA	TRBV2	ASSTFRDTRNRDNEQF
NA	TRBV2	ARARGQGAYEQY
NA	TRBV6-1	ASRTDTAYYGYT
NA	TRBV25-1	ASSEPGLGLRGYGYT
NA	TRBV10-3	AIGASGGAGWADTQY
NA	TRBV2	ASSDEVQPQH
NA	TRBV2	ASSEARGLASPLH
few	TRBV7-2	ASSLARRQTYGYT
NA	TRBV29-1	SVGGSKVSDTQY
once	TRBV6-1	ASRKTSGESGYNEQF
few	TRBV6-5	ASSYKAKNTEAF
NA	TRBV27	ASRDQIQSYEQY
NA	TRBV21-1	ASRHSGTKKDYGYT
NA	TRBV6-1	ASSEFLGQETQY
NA	TRBV29-1	SGATGAAEQY
NA	TRBV5-8	ASSFQTGGLVGGYT
NA	TRBV11-2	ASSLDLRDGAVSQETQY
NA	TRBV7-3	ASSLSPESSYNSPLH
NA	TRBV6-4	ASSVVGGETQY
few	TRBV20-1	SGDRQNTEAF
NA	TRBV27	ASSLSWTGEYGYT
NA	TRBV7-2	ASSPGGSSNYGYT
NA	TRBV6-5	ASSYGGSGNTIY
NA	TRBV20-1	IPDDSGANVLT
NA	TRBV5-8	ASIRGGISEPQH
medium-sized	TRBV6-5	ASSYGLNYGYT
NA	TRBV4-2	ASSPELGGDTGELF
NA	TRBV11-2	ASSFADNYGYT
NA	TRBV7-7	ASSLDNTGELF
once	TRBV4-2	ASSQSGSQNSPLH
NA	TRBV20-1	SAREAGRSTGELF
NA	TRBV20-1	SAGLDRLHTEAF
NA	TRBV7-8	ASSLGATTNTEAF
NA	TRBV7-9	ASSPDRGRNGELF
NA	TRBV20-1	SARSGGQPQH
NA	TRBV20-1	SAQRTGRVYTEAF
NA	TRBV7-2	ASSLGTAQETQY
NA	TRBV7-2	ASSFLNYEQY
NA	TRBV20-1	SASFPGTGIHT
NA	TRBV6-1	ASSELSQGGGEQY
few	TRBV2	ASETGWISPLH
NA	TRBV27	ASRGGRGSDGNTIY
NA	TRBV7-9	ASSSSGGRNEKLF
NA	TRBV11-2	ASSPTGLGNQPQH
NA	TRBV6-2/TRBV6-3	ASNLAGASYEQY
few	TRBV15	ATSKGVQETQY
few	TRBV20-1	SASGLAAYNEQF
NA	TRBV7-9	ASSWRISYEQY
once	TRBV11-2	ASSLVSPDGYT
few	TRBV7-2	ASTGLRLQETQY
NA	TRBV15	ATSRGGDSGNTEAF
few	TRBV20-1	SAESSRTGAETQY
NA	TRBV6-5	ASSYIDRYTEAF
NA	TRBV14	ASSPDGGFYEQY
NA	TRBV21-1	ASSKGPGVDKFGNTIY